The rows below give T cell receptor beta chains drawn from one sample of a study of blood T cell repertoires in COVID-19. The repertoire was sequenced with immunoSEQ multiplex PCR; TCRdb's copy has only in-frame clones and lacks some. The sample holds roughly 100,000 clones, around 85% seen once. The sequenced material came from peripheral blood. The source is an elderly woman with active or convalescent COVID-19. CDR3s include the opening cysteine and the closing phenylalanine or tryptophan. D genes are given only for firm matches. Clone size is not always given. Where it is, it says once, few, many or a class for expanded clones.

J gene	V gene	D gene	clone size	CDR3 DNA	CDR3 protein
TRBJ1-1	TRBV19	-	few	TGTGCCAGTAGTCCTACGTACACGGGCACTGAAGCTTTCTTT	CASSPTYTGTEAFF
TRBJ2-3	TRBV2	TRBD2	-	TGTGCCAGCAGTGAATGGGCAGCGGGGGGGCCTGGTACAGATACGCAGTATTTT	CASSEWAAGGPGTDTQYF
TRBJ1-2	TRBV5-8	-	-	TGTGCCAGCAGCCGAATAGCCTTC	CASSRIAF
TRBJ1-6	TRBV21-1	-	few	TGTGCCAGCAGCAAAGCGCTCCGGGACAGTGGGGTTTCACCCCTCCACTTT	CASSKALRDSGVSPLHF
TRBJ2-1	TRBV7-2	TRBD2	-	TGTGCCAGCAGCGCAACCGGGACTAGCGGCTACAATGAGCAGTTCTTC	CASSATGTSGYNEQFF
TRBJ1-2	TRBV5-4	TRBD1	-	TGTGCCAGCAGCTTAGGGACAGGCAATGGCTACACCTTC	CASSLGTGNGYTF
TRBJ2-7	TRBV11-1	TRBD2	-	TGTGCCAGCAGCTTACTGCCTAGCGGGATAAGTGAGCAGTACTTC	CASSLLPSGISEQYF
TRBJ2-7	TRBV5-8	-	few	TGTGCCAGCAGCTTGCTCGCGACAGTACTCCCCTACGAGCAGTACTTC	CASSLLATVLPYEQYF
TRBJ2-1	TRBV7-3	TRBD1	-	TGTGCCAGCAGCTTAACGTTCCCGGGACAGGGGAACAATGAGCAGTTCTTC	CASSLTFPGQGNNEQFF
TRBJ2-1	TRBV18	TRBD2	-	TGTGCCAGCTCGCCGAGCGGGAGAGGGGGTTACAATGAGCAGTTCTTC	CASSPSGRGGYNEQFF
TRBJ2-5	TRBV11-1	-	-	TGTGCCAGCAGCTTACGGCCAGGCCAAGAGACCCAGTACTTC	CASSLRPGQETQYF
TRBJ1-2	TRBV18	-	once	TGTGCCAGCTCACCTCAGGACTATGGCTACACCTTC	CASSPQDYGYTF
TRBJ1-5	TRBV2	-	-	TGTGCCAGCAGTTTTGGGGGGGGTCAGCCCCAGCATTTT	CASSFGGGQPQHF
TRBJ2-1	TRBV5-1	TRBD2	-	TGCGCCAGCAGCTTGGTAGCGGGGGGGTACAATGAGCAGTTCTTC	CASSLVAGGYNEQFF
TRBJ2-7	TRBV7-9	TRBD2	-	TGTGCCAGCAGCTCACCCGGGACTAGCGGCTCCTACGAGCAGTACTTC	CASSSPGTSGSYEQYF
TRBJ2-3	TRBV19	TRBD1	-	TGTGCCAGTAGTATAGTCTTCGGGCAGGGGGCAGGAGCAGATACGCAGTATTTT	CASSIVFGQGAGADTQYF
TRBJ1-4	TRBV7-9	-	-	TGTGCCAGCAGCTTAATCGGTAGTCGGGAAAAACTGTTTTTT	CASSLIGSREKLFF
TRBJ2-7	TRBV25-1	TRBD2	-	TGTGCCAGCAGTGAACTAGCGGGAGAGAACGAGCAGTACTTC	CASSELAGENEQYF
TRBJ1-2	TRBV28	-	-	TGTGCCAACACGGGGACTAACTATGGCTACACCTTC	CANTGTNYGYTF
TRBJ1-5	TRBV30	-	once	TGTGCCTGGAGTGGCTCGGTCAATCAGCCCCAGCATTTT	CAWSGSVNQPQHF
TRBJ2-7	TRBV18	-	-	TGTGCCAGCTCACTATTCCCCTCTTACGAGCAGTACTTC	CASSLFPSYEQYF
TRBJ1-1	TRBV15	-	-	TGTGCCACCAGTACTCAACGGGACACTGAAGCTTTCTTT	CATSTQRDTEAFF
TRBJ2-7	TRBV5-5	-	-	TGTGCCAGCAGCTTGAAACAGGGTGGTGCGGCAAGCTCCTACGAGCAGTACTTC	CASSLKQGGAASSYEQYF
TRBJ1-6	TRBV28	-	-	TGTGCCAGCACCATCATAGGGGGACCGAATTCACCCCTCCACTTT	CASTIIGGPNSPLHF
TRBJ2-7	TRBV7-2	TRBD2	-	TGTGCCAGCAGCTTAGTGGCTAGCGGGCCTCGCTCCTACGAGCAGTACTTC	CASSLVASGPRSYEQYF
TRBJ2-7	TRBV5-8	TRBD2	few	TGTGCCAGCAGCTTGGGGGCGGGAGCTTCCTACGAGCAGTACTTC	CASSLGAGASYEQYF
TRBJ1-1	TRBV23-1	-	-	TGCGCCAGCAGTCAGGACTTGAACACTGAAGCTTTCTTT	CASSQDLNTEAFF
TRBJ1-2	TRBV12-3/TRBV12-4	-	-	TGTGCCAGCAGTTTACAGGTTGACTATGGCTACACCTTC	CASSLQVDYGYTF
TRBJ2-3	TRBV19	-	-	TGTGCCAGTAGTATCCCCACGACAGCCGATACGCAGTATTTT	CASSIPTTADTQYF
TRBJ2-7	TRBV7-9	TRBD1	-	TGTGCCAGCAGCTTAGTGACAGGACAGGGGGACTACGAGCAGTACTTC	CASSLVTGQGDYEQYF
TRBJ2-3	TRBV21-1	-	-	TGTGCCAGCAGCAAGTCGGTGGAGCGGGGGGTTTATACGCAGTATTTT	CASSKSVERGVYTQYF
TRBJ2-1	TRBV7-8	TRBD2	-	TGTGCCAGCAGCCCTGAACCCCTGACTAGCGGGAACTACAATGAGCAGTTCTTC	CASSPEPLTSGNYNEQFF
TRBJ1-2	TRBV4-1	TRBD1	-	TGCGCCAGCAGCCTTACAGGGGTAGGTGGCTACACCTTC	CASSLTGVGGYTF
TRBJ1-2	TRBV5-1	-	once	TGCGCCAGCAGCTTGGAACTACAGGGTAGCTATGGCTACACCTTC	CASSLELQGSYGYTF
TRBJ1-2	TRBV4-3	-	-	TGCGCCAGCAGCCAAGCGGGCAGGGTGACGTATGGCTACACCTTC	CASSQAGRVTYGYTF
TRBJ1-2	TRBV15	-	-	TGTGCCACCAGCAGAGATCTTGGTGTGAACAGCCGGCAGTTTTTC	CATSRDLGVNSRQFF
TRBJ1-2	TRBV7-9	TRBD1	once	TGTGCCAGCAGCTTACATGAAAGACAGGGGCAATTTACCTTC	CASSLHERQGQFTF
TRBJ2-2	TRBV24-1	TRBD1	once	TGTGCCACCAGTGATTCTCGGGACAGTGGACACGGGGAGCTGTTTTTT	CATSDSRDSGHGELFF
TRBJ2-7	TRBV6-2/TRBV6-3	TRBD2	-	TGTGCCAGCAGTGGACTAGCGTTCCCCTACGAGCAGTACTTC	CASSGLAFPYEQYF
TRBJ2-3	TRBV7-2	-	-	TGTGCCAGCAGCCCTGGGGGGGGGCTTGGGACAGATACGCAGTATTTT	CASSPGGGLGTDTQYF
TRBJ1-4	TRBV7-2	TRBD1	-	TGTGCCAGCAGCCTGCAGAGGGGGCCACAACGTACCTTTAATGAAAAACTGTTTTTT	CASSLQRGPQRTFNEKLFF
TRBJ2-1	TRBV19	-	-	TGTGCCAGTAGTCTCAGGTGGGCGTTGAATGAGCAGTTCTTC	CASSLRWALNEQFF